Listed below are T cell receptor beta chains from one sample, sequenced in a study of blood T cell repertoires in COVID-19. Repertoires were generated with immunoSEQ multiplex PCR, while TCRdb's copy carries only in-frame clones and drops some. The table lists around 300,000 clones, approximately 90% of them singletons, with 2.4% in the top ten. Specimen: PBMCs or T cells enriched from blood (not recorded which). The receptors stem from a woman between 18 and 30 years old who had recovered from COVID-19. The CDR3 runs from the conserved cysteine through the conserved F or W. D genes are given only for firm matches. For some rows the clone size is stated as once, few or many, or as a class when expanded; others skip it.

>TRBV19|TRBJ2-6|-|once
CASSSRGRRGANVLTF
TGTGCCAGTAGTAGCAGGGGAAGGAGAGGGGCCAACGTCCTGACTTTC
>TRBV5-4|TRBJ2-5|-|once
CASSSNVGPGGETQYF
TGTGCCAGCAGCTCTAATGTGGGGCCTGGAGGGGAGACCCAGTACTTC
>TRBV7-8|TRBJ1-2|-|-
CASSSLRTENYGYTF
TGTGCCAGCAGCTCACTAAGGACAGAAAACTATGGCTACACCTTC
>TRBV4-1|TRBJ1-4|-|few
CASSQEGRAFEKLFF
TGCGCCAGCAGCCAAGAGGGCAGGGCATTTGAAAAACTGTTTTTT
>TRBV5-4|TRBJ2-7|TRBD1|-
CASSAGGLDEQYF
TGTGCCAGCAGCGCAGGGGGCTTGGACGAGCAGTACTTC
>TRBV21-1|TRBJ1-1|-|-
CASSKGTGLNTEAFF
TGTGCCAGCAGCAAGGGGACAGGTCTGAACACTGAAGCTTTCTTT
>TRBV29-1|TRBJ2-7|-|-
CSVVMGFHSYEQYF
TGCAGCGTTGTTATGGGCTTCCACTCCTACGAGCAGTACTTC
>TRBV18|TRBJ1-2|TRBD1|-
CASSPRQAGRGDYGYTF
TGTGCCAGCTCACCTCGGCAGGCGGGCAGGGGGGACTATGGCTACACCTTC
>TRBV18|TRBJ1-2|-|-
CASSPSSEGFWGYTF
TGTGCCAGCTCACCAAGTTCTGAGGGCTTCTGGGGCTACACCTTC
>TRBV20-1|TRBJ2-5|-|-
CSASSGQIQETQYF
TGCAGTGCTAGTTCCGGACAGATCCAAGAGACCCAGTACTTC
>TRBV2|TRBJ1-5|TRBD1|once
CASSFGQGAHQPQHF
TGTGCCAGTTCTTTCGGACAGGGGGCTCATCAGCCCCAGCATTTT
>TRBV27|TRBJ2-3|TRBD2|-
CASSSRPGLAVTDTQYF
TGTGCCAGCAGTTCCCGTCCGGGACTAGCGGTCACAGATACGCAGTATTTT
>TRBV28|TRBJ1-2|-|-
CASRIGTSVSLYGYTF
TGTGCCAGTAGGATAGGGACATCAGTTTCGTTATATGGCTACACCTTC
>TRBV4-1|TRBJ2-7|TRBD2|-
CASSPTSGGAYEQYF
TGCGCCAGCAGCCCAACTAGCGGGGGGGCCTACGAGCAGTACTTC
>TRBV2|TRBJ1-2|TRBD1|-
CASMRGRPNYGYTF
TGTGCCAGCATGAGGGGGCGGCCTAACTATGGCTACACCTTC
>TRBV11-2|TRBJ1-1|-|-
CASSFWGRGDTEAFF
TGTGCCAGCAGCTTTTGGGGGCGAGGGGACACTGAAGCTTTCTTT
>TRBV5-4|TRBJ2-5|TRBD2|-
CASSPNSGSQETQYF
TGTGCCAGCAGCCCAAATAGCGGGAGCCAAGAGACCCAGTACTTC
>TRBV4-1|TRBJ2-7|TRBD2|-
CASSRNAAGGIYEQYF
TGCGCCAGCAGCCGGAACGCAGCGGGGGGTATCTACGAGCAGTACTTC
>TRBV28|TRBJ1-1|TRBD1|-
CASRQQGPPEAFF
TGTGCCAGCAGGCAACAGGGGCCGCCTGAAGCTTTCTTT
>TRBV29-1|TRBJ2-2|TRBD1|-
CSVEHWGDRENTGELFF
TGCAGCGTTGAGCACTGGGGGGACAGGGAGAACACCGGGGAGCTGTTTTTT
>TRBV29-1|TRBJ2-3|TRBD1|-
CSVVTGADTQYF
TGCAGCGTCGTTACAGGGGCAGATACGCAGTATTTT
>TRBV28|TRBJ2-3|TRBD2|-
CASSQAGGQTDTQYF
TGTGCCAGCAGCCAAGCGGGGGGGCAGACAGATACGCAGTATTTT
>TRBV5-4|TRBJ1-6|-|-
CAEQSGTTNSPLHF
TGTGCCGAGCAGTCGGGGACAACAAATTCACCCCTCCACTTT
>TRBV28|TRBJ1-1|-|-
CATSRQVAGNTEAFF
TGTGCCACCAGCAGACAGGTTGCAGGGAACACTGAAGCTTTCTTT
>TRBV14|TRBJ2-7|-|-
CASSQDQGWAEQYF
TGTGCCAGCAGCCAAGATCAGGGTTGGGCCGAGCAGTACTTC
>TRBV4-2|TRBJ2-1|-|-
CASSQGLALYNEQFF
TGTGCCAGCAGCCAAGGATTAGCGCTATACAATGAGCAGTTCTTC
>TRBV10-3|TRBJ1-2|TRBD1|-
CAISEGEVEDRAGGYTF
TGTGCCATCAGTGAGGGTGAGGTTGAGGACAGGGCGGGCGGCTACACCTTC
>TRBV19|TRBJ1-6|TRBD1|-
CARTRTGADYNSPLHF
TGTGCCAGGACTCGCACAGGGGCGGACTATAATTCACCCCTCCACTTT
>TRBV27|TRBJ2-3|TRBD2|-
CASSLGTSADTQYF
TGTGCCAGCAGTTTAGGGACTAGCGCAGATACGCAGTATTTT
>TRBV6-5|TRBJ2-7|-|-
CASSYDPSSYEQYF
TGTGCCAGCAGTTACGATCCCAGTTCCTACGAGCAGTACTTC
>TRBV10-3|TRBJ2-1|TRBD2|-
CAISESPLAGRLIHNEQFF
TGTGCCATCAGTGAGTCGCCGCTAGCGGGCCGGCTCATTCACAATGAGCAGTTCTTC
>TRBV14|TRBJ1-2|TRBD1|-
CASSQDGAQGLANYGYTF
TGTGCCAGCAGCCAAGACGGGGCACAGGGGTTAGCTAACTATGGCTACACCTTC
>TRBV5-4|TRBJ2-7|-|-
CASSLAGSNYEQYF
TGTGCCAGCAGCTTGGCCGGGTCGAACTACGAGCAGTACTTC
>TRBV19|TRBJ1-2|-|-
CASTAGGTLYGYTF
TGTGCCAGTACCGCGGGGGGCACCCTCTATGGCTACACCTTC
>TRBV7-2|TRBJ2-7|-|-
CASSLRAPYEQYF
TGTGCCAGCAGCTTGAGGGCCCCCTACGAGCAGTACTTC
>TRBV28|TRBJ2-1|TRBD1|-
CASRQRGQGGDEQFF
TGTGCCAGCAGACAGAGGGGACAGGGAGGAGATGAGCAGTTCTTC
>TRBV19|TRBJ1-1|-|-
CASSIVPGLTFF
TGTGCCAGTAGTATAGTCCCGGGGTTAACTTTCTTT
>TRBV6-1|TRBJ1-1|-|-
CASSEGTERPEAFF
TGTGCCAGCAGTGAAGGGACAGAGAGACCTGAAGCTTTCTTT
>TRBV6-5|TRBJ2-2|-|-
CASSRGTTGELFF
TGTGCCAGCAGTAGGGGGACAACCGGGGAGCTGTTTTTT
>TRBV5-1|TRBJ1-1|TRBD1|once
CASTTPGQGVVGAFF
TGCGCCAGCACCACTCCGGGACAGGGGGTCGTTGGAGCTTTCTTT
>TRBV11-2|TRBJ1-1|-|-
CASRSPGGTEAFF
TGTGCCAGCAGGTCCCCGGGGGGAACTGAAGCTTTCTTT
>TRBV5-8|TRBJ2-7|-|-
CASSLFRGVRTYEQYF
TGTGCCAGCAGCTTGTTCAGGGGCGTGAGAACCTACGAGCAGTACTTC
>TRBV5-1|TRBJ2-2|-|-
CASSLAGTDTGELFF
TGCGCCAGCAGCTTGGCCGGGACTGATACCGGGGAGCTGTTTTTT
>TRBV7-9|TRBJ1-1|-|-
CASKSSTNTEAFF
TGTGCCAGCAAGAGCTCAACGAACACTGAAGCTTTCTTT
>TRBV14|TRBJ1-1|-|-
CASSQAMGLTEAFF
TGTGCCAGCAGCCAAGCGATGGGACTAACTGAAGCTTTCTTT
>TRBV3-1/TRBV3-2|TRBJ1-5|-|-
CASSPSIRGQPQHF
TGTGCCAGCAGCCCCTCCATCCGGGGTCAGCCCCAGCATTTT
>TRBV28|TRBJ1-2|-|-
CASSPKINYGYTF
TGTGCCAGCAGCCCTAAGATAAACTATGGCTACACCTTC
>TRBV28|TRBJ1-5|-|-
CASGTTGNQPQHF
TGTGCCAGCGGTACGACAGGAAATCAGCCCCAGCATTTT
>TRBV28|TRBJ2-1|-|-
CASSLMHLYNEQFF
TGTGCCAGCAGTTTAATGCACTTGTACAATGAGCAGTTCTTC
>TRBV5-1|TRBJ2-2|-|-
CASSFRGGELFF
TGCGCCAGCAGCTTCCGGGGCGGGGAGCTGTTTTTT